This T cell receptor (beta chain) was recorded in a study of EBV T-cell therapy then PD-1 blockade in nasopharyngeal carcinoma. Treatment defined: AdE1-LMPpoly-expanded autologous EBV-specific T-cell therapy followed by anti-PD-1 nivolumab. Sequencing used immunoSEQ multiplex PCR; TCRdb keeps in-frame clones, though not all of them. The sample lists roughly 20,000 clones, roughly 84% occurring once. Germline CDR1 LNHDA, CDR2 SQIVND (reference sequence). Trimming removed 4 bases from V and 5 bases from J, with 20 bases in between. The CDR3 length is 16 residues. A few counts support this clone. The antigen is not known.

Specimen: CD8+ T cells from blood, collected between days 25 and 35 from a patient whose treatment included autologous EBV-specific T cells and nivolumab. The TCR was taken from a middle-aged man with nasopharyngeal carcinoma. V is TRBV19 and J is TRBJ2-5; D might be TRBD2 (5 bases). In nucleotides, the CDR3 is TGTGCCAGTAGTACCGAGGATGGGTACGGAGGCGAGACCCAGTACTTC. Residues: CASSTEDGYGGETQYF.